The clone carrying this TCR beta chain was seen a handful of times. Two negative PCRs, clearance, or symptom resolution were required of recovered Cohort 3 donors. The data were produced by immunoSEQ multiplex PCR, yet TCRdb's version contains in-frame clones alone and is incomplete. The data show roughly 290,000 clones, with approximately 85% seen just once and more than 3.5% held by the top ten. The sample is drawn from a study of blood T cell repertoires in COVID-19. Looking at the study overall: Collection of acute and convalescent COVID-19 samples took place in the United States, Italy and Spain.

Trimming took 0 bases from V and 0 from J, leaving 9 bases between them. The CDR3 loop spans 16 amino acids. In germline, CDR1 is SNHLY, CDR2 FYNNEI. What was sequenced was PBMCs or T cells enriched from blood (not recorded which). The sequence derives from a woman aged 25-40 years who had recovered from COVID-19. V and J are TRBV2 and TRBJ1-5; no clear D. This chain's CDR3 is CASSEASGYSNQPQHF. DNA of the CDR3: TGTGCCAGCAGTGAAGCTTCGGGATATAGCAATCAGCCCCAGCATTTT.